Sequencing of this TCR beta chain was carried out in a study of T cell responses to AZD1222 COVID-19 vaccine. The CDR3 is made up of 13 amino acids. V shed 6 bases and J shed 0 bases, with 6 bases lying between them. Germline V lookup: CDR1 MNHEY, CDR2 SVGAGI. Study-wide points: Females outnumbered males among donors, who were mostly white British; clonal diversity was possibly underestimated. CD4 TCRs associated with vaccination spanned spike, dominating at 160-218 and 743-854. Targets within unmutated variant regions were reportedly found for nearly half of spike-specific TCRs.

About this clone itself: Its cognate antigen is unknown.

Using immunoSEQ multiplex PCR, the repertoire was profiled, and TCRdb retains in-frame clones only, with some absent. The sample holds about 120,000 clones, more than 80% seen once. V usage is TRBV6-5 and J usage is TRBJ2-4; D unclear. Sequencing was performed on peripheral blood, taken on day 0 of AZD1222 vaccination. This receptor was identified in an adult in good health. The CDR3 DNA sequence: TGTGCCAGCAGCGACCTAGCCAAAAACATTCAGTACTTC. Its protein product is CASSDLAKNIQYF.